A selection of T cell receptor beta chains follows, all from one sample in a study of OX40 agonist ivuxolimab in advanced cancers. Clones were sequenced by immunoSEQ multiplex PCR, and TCRdb holds only the in-frame ones, with some missing. The data show fewer than 100,000 clones, around 89% seen once. The sequenced sample was CD4+ or CD8+ T cells sorted from blood, obtained in a trial of the OX40 agonist ivuxolimab. Source of these receptors: an adult with an advanced solid tumor such as melanoma, head and neck, liver or kidney cancer. CDR3s include the opening cysteine and the closing phenylalanine or tryptophan. D genes are given only for firm matches. Expanded clones are given a class, and other clones once, few, many or no size at all.

>NA|TRBJ2-1|NA|TRBV5-1|15
CASSLSAGAYNEQFF
TGCGCCAGCAGCTTGTCGGCGGGGGCTTACAATGAGCAGTTCTTC
>TRBD1|TRBJ1-5|NA|TRBV19|14
CASSTTGGGQPQHF
TGTGCCAGTAGTACCACAGGGGGCGGTCAGCCCCAGCATTTT
>TRBD2|TRBJ2-5|NA|TRBV4-2|17
CASSQVPSGGPQETQYF
TGTGCCAGCAGCCAAGTTCCTAGCGGGGGCCCTCAAGAGACCCAGTACTTC
>NA|TRBJ1-2|NA|TRBV5-4|15
CASSLDGTRNYGYTF
TGTGCCAGCAGCTTGGATGGGACACGAAACTATGGCTACACCTTC
>TRBD1|TRBJ1-2|NA|TRBV5-4|14
CASSPGTDFYGYTF
TGTGCCAGCAGCCCAGGGACAGACTTCTATGGCTACACCTTC
>NA|TRBJ2-6|NA|TRBV9|14
CASSQHSGANVLTF
TGTGCCAGCAGCCAACACTCTGGGGCCAACGTCCTGACTTTC
>NA|TRBJ1-1|NA|TRBV14|16
CASSQDLSGRNTEAFF
TGTGCCAGCAGCCAAGATCTGTCGGGCAGGAACACTGAAGCTTTCTTT
>NA|TRBJ2-1|NA|TRBV7-9|13
CASSLGSSQGGFF
TGTGCCAGCAGCTTAGGAAGTAGCCAGGGGGGGTTCTTC
>NA|TRBJ1-3|few|TRBV10-1|13
CASSPTTGNTIYF
TGCGCCAGCAGTCCAACAACTGGAAACACCATATATTTT
>NA|TRBJ2-3|NA|TRBV5-1|13
CASSWGITDTQYF
TGCGCCAGCAGCTGGGGAATCACAGATACGCAGTATTTT
>TRBD1|TRBJ2-5|NA|TRBV7-3|13
CASSQGARETQYF
TGTGCCAGCAGCCAGGGGGCGCGGGAGACCCAGTACTTC
>NA|TRBJ1-6|NA|TRBV5-5|13
CASSLDQRLPLHF
TGTGCCAGCAGCTTAGACCAGAGATTACCCCTCCACTTT
>TRBD2|TRBJ2-2|NA|TRBV4-1|16
CASSQERGGGTGELFF
TGCGCCAGCAGCCAAGAGAGGGGCGGGGGCACCGGGGAGCTGTTTTTT
>NA|TRBJ1-2|NA|TRBV18|16
CASSPPPPRRGHGYTF
TGTGCCAGCTCACCACCTCCCCCACGCAGGGGACATGGCTACACCTTC
>TRBD2|TRBJ2-7|once|TRBV14|16
CASSQELAGLRYEQYF
TGTGCCAGCAGCCAAGAACTAGCGGGGCTAAGGTACGAGCAGTACTTC
>NA|TRBJ1-1|NA|TRBV7-9|11
CASSQLTEAFF
TGTGCCAGCAGCCAGCTGACTGAAGCTTTCTTT
>NA|TRBJ2-5|NA|TRBV7-6|15
CASSLGPLGGETQYF
TGTGCCAGCAGCTTAGGACCCCTAGGGGGAGAGACCCAGTACTTC
>NA|TRBJ2-3|NA|TRBV5-6|15
CASSLVATSTDTQYF
TGTGCCAGCAGCTTGGTAGCGACTAGCACAGATACGCAGTATTTT
>TRBD1|TRBJ2-1|few|TRBV2|15
CASRDTGGAYNEQFF
TGTGCCAGCAGAGACACAGGGGGCGCTTACAATGAGCAGTTCTTC
>TRBD2|TRBJ2-1|NA|TRBV9|15
CASSPGTSGYNEQFF
TGTGCCAGCAGCCCCGGGACTAGCGGGTACAATGAGCAGTTCTTC
>TRBD2|TRBJ2-7|NA|TRBV6-6|16
CASSTTPGGSSYEQYF
TGTGCCAGCAGTACAACGCCCGGGGGGAGCTCCTACGAGCAGTACTTC
>TRBD1|TRBJ2-7|few|TRBV6-5|11
CASGEGAVRYF
TGTGCCAGCGGTGAGGGGGCAGTCCGGTACTTC
>NA|TRBJ1-5|NA|TRBV18|15
CASSPSAGPYQPQHF
TGTGCCAGCTCTCCGTCGGCAGGGCCGTATCAGCCCCAGCATTTT
>NA|TRBJ1-2|NA|TRBV7-2|16
CASSFIGTKLYHGYTF
TGTGCCAGCAGCTTTATCGGGACAAAATTATACCATGGCTACACCTTC
>NA|TRBJ2-3|NA|TRBV10-1|12
CASSDPAGPQYF
TGCGCCAGCAGTGACCCGGCGGGCCCGCAGTATTTT
>TRBD2|TRBJ2-5|NA|TRBV7-3|15
CASSTGTSAQETQYF
TGTGCCAGCAGCACGGGGACTAGCGCCCAAGAGACCCAGTACTTC
>NA|TRBJ2-5|once|TRBV29-1|13
CSVEAAVQETQYF
TGCAGCGTTGAAGCGGCAGTCCAAGAGACCCAGTACTTC
>NA|TRBJ1-1|NA|TRBV6-5|15
CASSLVRGLVTEAFF
TGTGCCAGCAGTCTAGTACGGGGGTTGGTCACTGAAGCTTTCTTT
>TRBD2|TRBJ2-1|NA|TRBV7-9|18
CASSLVRGRRTSGTEQFF
TGTGCCAGCAGCTTAGTCCGGGGGAGGAGGACTAGCGGGACTGAGCAGTTCTTC
>TRBD1|TRBJ2-7|NA|TRBV14|14
CASSLGTGFSEQYF
TGTGCCAGCAGCTTGGGGACAGGGTTTTCCGAGCAGTACTTC
>NA|TRBJ1-5|few|TRBV2|13
CASRPRGNQPQHF
TGTGCCAGCAGACCCAGGGGCAATCAGCCCCAGCATTTT
>TRBD2|TRBJ2-5|NA|TRBV14|15
CASSHPGTIQETQYF
TGTGCCAGCAGCCATCCCGGGACTATACAAGAGACCCAGTACTTC
>NA|TRBJ1-5|few|TRBV7-7|13
CASSLAQNQPQHF
TGTGCTAGCAGCTTAGCCCAAAATCAGCCCCAGCATTTT
>TRBD2|TRBJ2-7|NA|TRBV9|14
CASSKREGRYEQYF
TGTGCCAGCAGTAAGCGGGAGGGCCGATACGAGCAGTACTTC
>TRBD2|TRBJ2-5|NA|TRBV2|16
CASTHPQRGGKETQYF
TGTGCCAGCACCCACCCCCAGCGGGGGGGAAAAGAGACCCAGTACTTC
>NA|TRBJ2-1|NA|TRBV2|13
CASTRRINGEQFF
TGTGCCAGCACGCGGAGAATTAACGGTGAGCAGTTCTTC
>NA|TRBJ1-2|NA|TRBV6-5|13
CASTSSTNYGYTF
TGTGCCAGCACCTCCTCGACTAACTATGGCTACACCTTC
>TRBD1|TRBJ2-5|once|TRBV5-4|13
CASSPQGKETQYF
TGTGCCAGCAGTCCACAGGGGAAAGAGACCCAGTACTTC
>NA|TRBJ2-5|NA|TRBV7-9|15
CASSPNLDGEETQYF
TGTGCCAGCAGCCCTAACCTGGACGGGGAAGAGACCCAGTACTTC
>NA|TRBJ2-5|NA|TRBV9|14
CASSAGGGQETQYF
TGTGCCAGCAGCGCCGGGGGCGGCCAAGAGACCCAGTACTTC
>NA|TRBJ2-2|NA|TRBV7-3|13
CASSFSDTGELFF
TGTGCCAGCAGCTTTTCGGACACCGGGGAGCTGTTTTTT
>TRBD1|TRBJ2-5|few|TRBV7-7|13
CASSQGGLETQYF
TGTGCTAGCAGCCAAGGGGGCCTGGAGACCCAGTACTTC
>NA|TRBJ2-2|NA|TRBV7-7|15
CASSLRVQEAGELFF
TGTGCTAGCAGCCTTAGAGTACAGGAGGCCGGGGAGCTGTTTTTT
>NA|TRBJ1-1|NA|TRBV5-1|13
CASSLAGESKAFF
TGCGCCAGCAGCTTGGCCGGGGAGAGTAAAGCTTTCTTT
>NA|TRBJ2-3|NA|TRBV5-4|14
CASSLDYSTDTQYF
TGTGCCAGCAGCTTGGACTATAGCACAGATACGCAGTATTTT
>TRBD2|TRBJ2-1|NA|TRBV5-1|16
CASSLGSGLSYNEQFF
TGCGCCAGCAGCTTGGGTAGCGGGCTCTCCTACAATGAGCAGTTCTTC
>TRBD1|TRBJ1-1|NA|TRBV6-5|15
CASSSPGTGGTEAFF
TGTGCCAGCAGTTCCCCGGGGACAGGGGGGACTGAAGCTTTCTTT
>NA|TRBJ2-3|NA|TRBV28|16
CASSPLRGVSTDTQYF
TGTGCCAGCAGTCCCCTTCGCGGGGTTAGCACAGATACGCAGTATTTT
>NA|TRBJ2-4|NA|TRBV27|17
CASSVWAGTDAKNIQYF
TGTGCCAGCAGTGTATGGGCCGGGACGGATGCCAAAAACATTCAGTACTTC
>TRBD2|TRBJ2-5|NA|TRBV7-9|19
CASSLVGTSGRSLRETQYF
TGTGCCAGCAGCTTAGTGGGGACTAGCGGGAGGTCTCTCAGGGAGACCCAGTACTTC
>TRBD1|TRBJ2-2|NA|TRBV2|15
CASSRTGANTGELFF
TGTGCCAGCAGCCGGACAGGGGCGAACACCGGGGAGCTGTTTTTT
>TRBD1|TRBJ1-2|NA|TRBV29-1|13
CSVGGQGAGGYTF
TGCAGCGTTGGTGGCCAGGGGGCAGGTGGCTACACCTTC
>NA|TRBJ1-1|once|TRBV6-6|13
CASSYLMNTEAFF
TGTGCCAGCAGTTACCTCATGAACACTGAAGCTTTCTTT
>TRBD1|TRBJ2-5|NA|TRBV6-1|19
CASSEAQGGTDRIQETQYF
TGTGCCAGCAGTGAAGCGCAAGGAGGAACGGACAGGATTCAAGAGACCCAGTACTTC